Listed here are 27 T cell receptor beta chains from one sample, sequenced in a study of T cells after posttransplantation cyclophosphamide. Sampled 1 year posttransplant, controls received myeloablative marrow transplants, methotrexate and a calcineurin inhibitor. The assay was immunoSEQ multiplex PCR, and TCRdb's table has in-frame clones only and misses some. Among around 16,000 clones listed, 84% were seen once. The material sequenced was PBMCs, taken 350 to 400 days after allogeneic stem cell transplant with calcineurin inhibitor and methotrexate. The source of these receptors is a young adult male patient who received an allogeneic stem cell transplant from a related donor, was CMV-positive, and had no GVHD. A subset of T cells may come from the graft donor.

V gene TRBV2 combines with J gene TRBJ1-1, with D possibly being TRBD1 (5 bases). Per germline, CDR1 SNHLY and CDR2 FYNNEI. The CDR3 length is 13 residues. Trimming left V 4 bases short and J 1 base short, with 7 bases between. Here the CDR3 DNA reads TGTGCCAGCAGTGTAGGACAGAACACTGAAGCTTTCTTT. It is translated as CASSVGQNTEAFF.

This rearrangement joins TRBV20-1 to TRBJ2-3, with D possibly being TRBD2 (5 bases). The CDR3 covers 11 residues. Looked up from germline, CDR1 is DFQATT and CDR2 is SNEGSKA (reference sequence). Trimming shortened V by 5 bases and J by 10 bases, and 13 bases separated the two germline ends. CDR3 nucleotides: TGCAGTGCTGAGGAGAGGGATGCGCAGTATTTT. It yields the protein CSAEERDAQYF.

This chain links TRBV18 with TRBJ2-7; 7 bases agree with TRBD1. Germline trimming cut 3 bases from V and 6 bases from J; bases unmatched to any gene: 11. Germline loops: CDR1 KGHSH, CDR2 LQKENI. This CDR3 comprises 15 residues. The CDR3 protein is CASSPTIQQGSEQYF. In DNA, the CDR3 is TGTGCCAGCTCACCCACCATCCAACAGGGGAGCGAGCAGTACTTC.

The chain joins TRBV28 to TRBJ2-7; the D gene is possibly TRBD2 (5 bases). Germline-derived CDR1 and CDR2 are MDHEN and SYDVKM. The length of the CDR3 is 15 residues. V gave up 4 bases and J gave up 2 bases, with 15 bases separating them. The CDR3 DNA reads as TGTGCCAGCAGTTCGGAGAGGGAGCCCACCTACGAGCAGTACTTC. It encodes CASSSEREPTYEQYF.

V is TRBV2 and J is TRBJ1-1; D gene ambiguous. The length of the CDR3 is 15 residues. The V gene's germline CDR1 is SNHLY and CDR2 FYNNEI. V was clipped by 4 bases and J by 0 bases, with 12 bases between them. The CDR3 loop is CASSVTPLMNTEAFF. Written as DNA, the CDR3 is TGTGCCAGCAGTGTTACACCGTTGATGAACACTGAAGCTTTCTTT.

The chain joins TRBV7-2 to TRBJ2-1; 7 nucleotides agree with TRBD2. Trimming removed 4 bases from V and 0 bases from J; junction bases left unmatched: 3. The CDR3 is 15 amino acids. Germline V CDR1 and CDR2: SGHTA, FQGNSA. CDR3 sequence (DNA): TGTGCCAGCAGCTCACTAGCGAGCTCCTACAATGAGCAGTTCTTC. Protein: CASSSLASSYNEQFF.

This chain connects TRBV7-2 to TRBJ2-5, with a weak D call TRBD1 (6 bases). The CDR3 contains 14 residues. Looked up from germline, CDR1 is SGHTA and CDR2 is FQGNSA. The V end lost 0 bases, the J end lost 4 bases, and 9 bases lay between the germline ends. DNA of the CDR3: TGTGCCAGCAGCTTAGCGGGGGCAGGAGAGACCCAGTACTTC. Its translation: CASSLAGAGETQYF.

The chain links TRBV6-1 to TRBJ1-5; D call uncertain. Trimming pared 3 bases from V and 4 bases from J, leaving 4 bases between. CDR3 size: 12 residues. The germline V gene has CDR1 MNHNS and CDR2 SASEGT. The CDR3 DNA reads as TGTGCCAGCAGTGATCAGAATCAGCCCCAGCATTTT. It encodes CASSDQNQPQHF.

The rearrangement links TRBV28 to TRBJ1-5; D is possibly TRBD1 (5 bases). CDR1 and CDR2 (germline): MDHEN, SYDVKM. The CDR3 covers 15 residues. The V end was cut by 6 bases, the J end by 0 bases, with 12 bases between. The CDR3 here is CASSSDKHSNQPQHF. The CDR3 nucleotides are TGTGCCAGCAGCTCGGACAAGCATAGCAATCAGCCCCAGCATTTT.

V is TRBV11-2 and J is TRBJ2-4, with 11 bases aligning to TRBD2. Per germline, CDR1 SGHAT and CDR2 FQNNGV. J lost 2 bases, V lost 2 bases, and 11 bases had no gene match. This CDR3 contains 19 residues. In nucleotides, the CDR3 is TGTGCCAGCAGCTTAATTGGGCTAGCGGGAGGAGTGACCAAAAACATTCAGTACTTC. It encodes CASSLIGLAGGVTKNIQYF.

CDR3 sequence reads: CASSSTKRTVANTGELFF. The CDR3 region has the DNA TGTGCCAGCAGCTCCACGAAGAGGACAGTCGCGAACACCGGGGAGCTGTTTTTT. V and J are TRBV11-2 and TRBJ2-2; possible D gene TRBD1, 6 bases. CDR1 SGHAT and CDR2 FQNNGV come from the germline V gene. The CDR3 consists of 18 residues. Trimming left V 4 bases short and J 0 bases short, with 18 bases between.

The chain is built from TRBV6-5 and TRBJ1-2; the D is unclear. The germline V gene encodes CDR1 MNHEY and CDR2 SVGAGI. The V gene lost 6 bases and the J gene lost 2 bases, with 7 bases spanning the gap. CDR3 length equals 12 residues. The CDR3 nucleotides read TGTGCCAGCAGCGCGGTAAACTATGGCTACACCTTC. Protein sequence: CASSAVNYGYTF.

CDR3 nucleotides: TGTGCCAGCAGCTTGGACAGGCCACCTACCTACGAGCAGTACTTC. This codes for CASSLDRPPTYEQYF. The chain employs TRBV5-4 and TRBJ2-7; possible D gene TRBD1, 5 bases. CDR3 length equals 15 residues. Germline CDR1 is SGHNT and CDR2 is YYREEE (reference sequence). Trimming removed 0 bases from V and 2 bases from J, with 12 bases in between.

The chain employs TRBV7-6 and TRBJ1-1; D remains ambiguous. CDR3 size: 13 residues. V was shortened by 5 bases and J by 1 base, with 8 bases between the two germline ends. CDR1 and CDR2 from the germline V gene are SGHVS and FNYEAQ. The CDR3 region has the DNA TGTGCCAGCAGCGTAACAGAGAACACTGAAGCTTTCTTT. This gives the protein CASSVTENTEAFF.

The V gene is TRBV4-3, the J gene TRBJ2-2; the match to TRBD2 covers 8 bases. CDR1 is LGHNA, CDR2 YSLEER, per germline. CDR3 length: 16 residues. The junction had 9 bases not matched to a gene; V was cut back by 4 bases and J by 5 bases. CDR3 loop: CASSLGWTSPTGELFF. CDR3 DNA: TGCGCCAGCAGCCTCGGATGGACTAGCCCAACCGGGGAGCTGTTTTTT.

The CDR3 DNA follows: TGTGCCAGCTCGACAGGTGGCCGAAACACCATATATTTT. Protein: CASSTGGRNTIYF. The V call is TRBV7-2, the J call TRBJ1-3; maybe TRBD1 (6 bases). Trimming took off 8 bases at V and 5 bases at J, with 13 bases between the two ends. CDR3 size: 13 residues. The germline gives CDR1 SGHTA, CDR2 FQGNSA. The full variable domain, with the rest looked up from reference TRBV7-2 and TRBJ1-3, is GAGVSQSPSNKVTEKGKDVELRCDPISGHTALYWYRQSLGQGLEFLIYFQGNSAPDKSGLPSDRFSAERTGGSVSTLTIQRTQQEDSAVYLCASSTGGRNTIYFGEGSWLTVV.

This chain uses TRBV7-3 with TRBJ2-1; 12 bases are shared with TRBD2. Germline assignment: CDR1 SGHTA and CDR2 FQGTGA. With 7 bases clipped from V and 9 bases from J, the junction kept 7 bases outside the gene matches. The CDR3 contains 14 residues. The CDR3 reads CASKTSGSGSEQFF. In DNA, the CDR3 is TGTGCCAGCAAGACTAGCGGGAGTGGCAGTGAGCAGTTCTTC.

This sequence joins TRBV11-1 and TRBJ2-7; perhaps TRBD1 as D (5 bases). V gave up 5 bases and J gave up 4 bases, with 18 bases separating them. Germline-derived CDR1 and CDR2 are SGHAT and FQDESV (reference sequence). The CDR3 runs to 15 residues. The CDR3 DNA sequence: TGTGCCAGCAGCGCGGACGAGACAGTCCTTTACGAGCAGTACTTC. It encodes CASSADETVLYEQYF.

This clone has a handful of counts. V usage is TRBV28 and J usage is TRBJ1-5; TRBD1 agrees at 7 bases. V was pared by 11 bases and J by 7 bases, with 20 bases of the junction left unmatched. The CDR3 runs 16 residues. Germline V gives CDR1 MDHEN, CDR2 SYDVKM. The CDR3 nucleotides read TGTGCCGCTCTCCCTGACAGGGTAGTAGGAAAACAGCCCCAGCATTTT. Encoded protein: CAALPDRVVGKQPQHF.

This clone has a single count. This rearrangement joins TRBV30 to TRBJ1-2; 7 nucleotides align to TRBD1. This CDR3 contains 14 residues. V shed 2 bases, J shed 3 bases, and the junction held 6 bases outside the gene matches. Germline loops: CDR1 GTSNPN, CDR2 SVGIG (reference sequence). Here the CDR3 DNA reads TGTGCCTGGAGTCCGAAGGGGGCGCACTATGGCTACACCTTC. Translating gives CAWSPKGAHYGYTF.

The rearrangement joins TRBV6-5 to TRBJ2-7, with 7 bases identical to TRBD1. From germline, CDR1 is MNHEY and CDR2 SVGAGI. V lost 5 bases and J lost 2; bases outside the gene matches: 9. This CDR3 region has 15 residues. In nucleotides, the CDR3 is TGTGCCAGCAGTAAGACCGGGACAGATACCTACGAGCAGTACTTC. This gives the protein CASSKTGTDTYEQYF.

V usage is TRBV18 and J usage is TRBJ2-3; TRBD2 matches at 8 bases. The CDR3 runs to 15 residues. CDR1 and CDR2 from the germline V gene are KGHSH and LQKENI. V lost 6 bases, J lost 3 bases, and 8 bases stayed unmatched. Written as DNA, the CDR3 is TGTGCCAGCTCCGCGGGGGGCTTGAGGACAGATACGCAGTATTTT. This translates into CASSAGGLRTDTQYF.

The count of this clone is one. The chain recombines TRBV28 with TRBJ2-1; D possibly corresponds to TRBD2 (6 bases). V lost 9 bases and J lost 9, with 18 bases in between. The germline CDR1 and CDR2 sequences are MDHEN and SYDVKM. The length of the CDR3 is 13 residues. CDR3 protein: CASGRNFGSEQFF. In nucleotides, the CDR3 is TGTGCCAGTGGACGGAACTTCGGGAGTGAGCAGTTCTTC. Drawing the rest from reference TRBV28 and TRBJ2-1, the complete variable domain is DVKVTQSSRYLVKRTGEKVFLECVQDMDHENMFWYRQDPGLGLRLIYFSYDVKMKEKGDIPEGYSVSREKKERFSLILESASTNQTSMYLCASGRNFGSEQFFGPGTRLTVL.

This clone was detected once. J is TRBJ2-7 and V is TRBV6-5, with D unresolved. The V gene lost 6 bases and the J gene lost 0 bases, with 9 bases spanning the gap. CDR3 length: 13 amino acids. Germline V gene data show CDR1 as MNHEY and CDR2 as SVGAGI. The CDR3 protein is CASRSPLSYEQYF. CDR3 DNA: TGTGCCAGCAGATCCCCCCTCTCCTACGAGCAGTACTTC.

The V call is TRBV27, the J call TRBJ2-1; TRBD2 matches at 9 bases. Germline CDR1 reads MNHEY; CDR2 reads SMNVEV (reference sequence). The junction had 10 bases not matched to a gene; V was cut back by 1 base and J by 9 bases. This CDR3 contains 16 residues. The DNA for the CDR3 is TGTGCCAGCAGTTTATTAGCGGGAGAGGGTCGCAGTGAGCAGTTCTTC. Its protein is CASSLLAGEGRSEQFF.

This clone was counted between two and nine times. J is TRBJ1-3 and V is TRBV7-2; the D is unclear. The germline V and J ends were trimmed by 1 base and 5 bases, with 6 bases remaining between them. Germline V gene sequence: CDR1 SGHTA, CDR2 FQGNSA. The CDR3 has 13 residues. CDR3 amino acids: CASSLEERNTIYF. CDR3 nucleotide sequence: TGTGCCAGCAGCTTAGAGGAGCGAAACACCATATATTTT.

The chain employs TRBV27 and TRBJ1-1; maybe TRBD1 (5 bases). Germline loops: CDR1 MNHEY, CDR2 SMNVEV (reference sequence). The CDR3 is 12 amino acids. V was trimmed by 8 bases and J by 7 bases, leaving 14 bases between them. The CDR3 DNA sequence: TGTGCCAGCCCCGACAGTTGGGGTGAAGCTTTCTTT. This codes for CASPDSWGEAFF.